The 17 T cell receptor beta chains listed next were all sequenced from one sample in a study of cytomegalovirus exposure and HLA in healthy donors. The data were produced by immunoSEQ multiplex PCR, yet TCRdb's version contains in-frame clones alone and is incomplete. Seen here are roughly 65,000 clones, about 90% observed once, and the top ten hold about 3.2%. The sequenced sample was PBMCs. These receptors came from a man aged 18 to 30 in good health and CMV-seronegative.

This clone occurred once. The chain joins TRBV29-1 to TRBJ2-5, with D possibly matching TRBD2 (5 bases). Germline V gene data show CDR1 as SQVTM and CDR2 as ANQGSEA. V was shortened by 7 bases and J by 1 base, with 22 bases between the two germline ends. The CDR3 totals 16 residues. In DNA form, the CDR3 reads TGCAGCGCCAAAAACATCGTTACGGGGATCCAAGAGACCCAGTACTTC. Amino acid sequence: CSAKNIVTGIQETQYF.

V and J are TRBV6-1 and TRBJ2-7; D remains ambiguous. Between the trimmed V and J ends, which lost 2 bases and 2 bases, there was a span of 10 bases. Germline V gene lookup returns CDR1 MNHNS and CDR2 SASEGT. The CDR3 runs 14 residues. CDR3 region: CASSENMITYEQYF. CDR3 bases: TGTGCCAGCAGTGAAAACATGATAACCTACGAGCAGTACTTC.

V and J are TRBV28 and TRBJ1-1, with D perhaps matching TRBD1 (6 bases). The CDR3 is made up of 15 amino acids. Germline assignment: CDR1 MDHEN and CDR2 SYDVKM. Trimming took off 3 bases at V and 0 bases at J, with 11 bases between the two ends. As DNA, the CDR3 is TGTGCCAGCAGTTTGCAGGGGTCCATGAACACTGAAGCTTTCTTT. Protein: CASSLQGSMNTEAFF. The entire variable domain, with the rest obtained from reference TRBV28 and TRBJ1-1, is as follows: DVKVTQSSRYLVKRTGEKVFLECVQDMDHENMFWYRQDPGLGLRLIYFSYDVKMKEKGDIPEGYSVSREKKERFSLILESASTNQTSMYLCASSLQGSMNTEAFFGQGTRLTVV.

The chain employs TRBV10-3 and TRBJ2-3; 7 bases match TRBD2. Germline CDR1 and CDR2: ENHRY and SYGVKD. This CDR3 is built from 15 residues. J lost 3 bases, V lost 4 bases, and 7 bases had no gene match. CDR3 DNA: TGTGCCATCAGTGGGGGAGGGATGAAGACAGATACGCAGTATTTT. As protein: CAISGGGMKTDTQYF.

The rearrangement uses TRBV11-2 and TRBJ2-1, with no clear D. CDR1 is SGHAT and CDR2 is FQNNGV in the germline V gene. The CDR3 sequence is 15 residues long. Trimming shortened V by 1 base and J by 9 bases, and 16 bases separated the two germline ends. The CDR3 DNA sequence: TGTGCCAGCAGCTTAGCTTACGACATATACTCTGAGCAGTTCTTC. Amino acids: CASSLAYDIYSEQFF.

This clone was detected a few times. The CDR3 protein is CASSQTSGPSYEQYF. CDR3 coding DNA: TGTGCCAGCAGCCAGACTAGCGGGCCCTCCTACGAGCAGTACTTC. V and J are TRBV7-2 and TRBJ2-7, with 10 bases fitting TRBD2. V lost 5 bases and J lost 0; bases outside the gene matches: 4. The CDR3 is 15 amino acids. Germline values: CDR1 SGHTA, CDR2 FQGNSA.

CDR3 coding DNA: TGTGCCAGCAGCGGGCCACCGGGACAGGGTCACAATGAGCAGTTCTTC. This encodes CASSGPPGQGHNEQFF. This chain links TRBV9 with TRBJ2-1; TRBD1 aligns across 9 bases. Germline trimming cut 3 bases from V and 5 bases from J; bases unmatched to any gene: 9. Germline V CDR1 and CDR2: SGDLS, YYNGEE. The CDR3 runs 16 residues. Filled out from reference TRBV9 and TRBJ2-1, the complete variable domain reads DSGVTQTPKHLITATGQRVTLRCSPRSGDLSVYWYQQSLDQGLQFLIQYYNGEERAKGNILERFSAQQFPDLHSELNLSSLELGDSALYFCASSGPPGQGHNEQFFGPGTRLTVL.

The chain combines TRBV6-5 with TRBJ1-2, with 7 bases fitting TRBD1. This CDR3 contains 14 residues. Germline lookup yields CDR1 MNHEY and CDR2 SVGAGI. V shed 2 bases, J shed 8 bases, and the junction held 8 bases outside the gene matches. CDR3 protein: CASSYGQAFVGYTF. CDR3 bases: TGTGCCAGCAGTTACGGACAGGCGTTTGTAGGCTACACCTTC.

The chain is built from TRBV30 and TRBJ1-3; D uncertain. Looked up from germline, CDR1 is GTSNPN and CDR2 is SVGIG (reference sequence). The CDR3 length is 12 residues. V gave up 0 bases and J gave up 4 bases, with 4 bases separating them. The DNA of the CDR3 is TGTGCCTGGAGTGTACAGGGAAACACCATATATTTT. This codes for CAWSVQGNTIYF.

The chain has TRBV5-1 and TRBJ2-5, with TRBD2 matching over 8 bases. The germline V gene has CDR1 SGHRS and CDR2 YFSETQ. CDR3 length: 16 residues. Trimming at V came to 4 bases and at J to 5 bases, leaving 13 bases not matched to a gene. The CDR3 nucleotides are TGCGCCAGCAGCCCGGAGTTAGCGGGGACGGGGGAGACCCAGTACTTC. It translates to CASSPELAGTGETQYF.

A single count supports this clone. The J gene is TRBJ2-5, the V gene TRBV29-1; 16 nucleotides agree with TRBD2. Unmatched junction bases numbered 1, after V lost 4 bases and J lost 2 bases. Germline CDR1 is SQVTM and CDR2 is ANQGSEA. This CDR3 has 15 residues. The CDR3, as DNA: TGCAGCGTTGGGGGACTAGCGGGAGGGCAAGAGACCCAGTACTTC. Translating gives CSVGGLAGGQETQYF.

The CDR3 sequence is CASSSTPTGGNYGYTF. The DNA of the CDR3 is TGTGCCAGTAGTTCTACCCCGACAGGGGGCAATTATGGCTACACCTTC. V is TRBV19 and J is TRBJ1-2; 10 bases agree with TRBD1. J was trimmed by 5 bases and V by 5 bases; bases with no gene match: 11. The CDR3 sequence is 16 residues long. Germline V CDR1 and CDR2: LNHDA, SQIVND (reference sequence).

The chain combines TRBV7-2 with TRBJ2-1, with TRBD1 matching 8 bases. The V gene end was trimmed by 5 bases and the J gene end by 3 bases; junction bases not matched to a gene: 9. CDR3 length equals 16 residues. The germline V gene encodes CDR1 SGHTA and CDR2 FQGNSA. Here the CDR3 DNA reads TGTGCCAGCAGCCGAAAAGGACAGGGCGGCTACAATGAGCAGTTCTTC. This codes for CASSRKGQGGYNEQFF. The full variable domain, completed using reference TRBV7-2 and TRBJ2-1, is GAGVSQSPSNKVTEKGKDVELRCDPISGHTALYWYRQSLGQGLEFLIYFQGNSAPDKSGLPSDRFSAERTGGSVSTLTIQRTQQEDSAVYLCASSRKGQGGYNEQFFGPGTRLTVL.

The chain joins TRBV7-9 to TRBJ2-2; D unclear. CDR1 SEHNR and CDR2 FQNEAQ come from the germline V gene (reference sequence). Trimming stripped 1 base from V and 2 bases from J, with 5 bases between. This CDR3 spans 14 amino acids. CDR3 region: CASSLGANTGELFF. The CDR3 DNA sequence: TGTGCCAGCAGCTTAGGGGCAAACACCGGGGAGCTGTTTTTT.

The chain recombines TRBV5-1 with TRBJ2-7, with 12 bases lining up with TRBD2. The CDR3 extends over 15 amino acids. The germline V gene encodes CDR1 SGHRS and CDR2 YFSETQ. V dropped 2 bases and J dropped 2; count of bases not matched to a gene: 2. The CDR3 loop is CASSLGTSGPYEQYF. CDR3 DNA: TGCGCCAGCAGCTTAGGGACTAGCGGGCCCTACGAGCAGTACTTC.

This clone was detected once. This chain uses TRBV18 with TRBJ2-2, with unresolved D. The ends were cut back, 3 bases at V and 7 bases at J, with 12 bases in the middle. Germline V gene sequence: CDR1 KGHSH, CDR2 LQKENI. This CDR3 has 14 amino acids. CDR3 bases: TGTGCCAGCTCACCCGACACCGACGGCGGGGAGCTGTTTTTT. The encoded protein is CASSPDTDGGELFF.

With regard to this clone: At one of its ends the junction is not consistent with the germline gene, which may arise from a read error. This chain joins TRBV28 and TRBJ2-7, with D tentatively TRBD1 (5 bases). The germline V gene encodes CDR1 MDHEN and CDR2 SYDVKM. This CDR3 contains 13 residues. The CDR3 DNA follows: TGTGCCAGCAGTTTTAGGACACACTACGATCAGTACTTC. Translating it yields CASSFRTHYDQYF.